Given below is one T cell receptor beta chain in context. This clone's antigen is unknown. Base qualities are not at hand, and no much larger clone is one base apart. These data originate in a study of blood T cell repertoires in COVID-19 (dated by TCRdb to about 2020). Concerning the study at large: Collaborator samples came from the United States, Italy and Spain and covered acute and convalescent phases of COVID-19. The prospective study material was composed of cDNA or gDNA derived from T cells, B-cell-depleted T cells, or PBMCs. Deeply sampled blood TCRbeta repertoires from subjects exposed to, actively infected with, or recovered from COVID-19 were included in the dataset. A freely available public database, intended as a resource for researchers studying the immune response to SARS-CoV-2, is where the repertoires were released. Samples came from the ongoing ImmuneRACE study (first 160 participants) plus 1,254 subjects from 6 global collaborators. Nearly every sample came with metadata listing a de-identified subject ID, COVID-19 status, age in years and sex. HLA class I and class II types, where available, came from metadata supplied by the sample provider rather than from assay-based typing.

Study-wide conclusions, independent of this receptor: The amount of clinical and demographic metadata varied by source and participant and was provided uncurated.

Looking up the germline V gene yields CDR1 LGHNA and CDR2 YSLEER. The CDR3 covers 16 residues, taking in both the cysteine and the phenylalanine. Here the CDR3 DNA is all that survives: 48 bases in frame from base 1. Trimming takes 0 bases from V and 9 bases from J, and the germline ends sit 18 bases apart. The immunoSEQ Assay, a bias-controlled multiplex PCR, was used to amplify TCRbeta CDR3 regions from genomic DNA. The study's own analysis went as follows. The number of nucleated cells in each sample was estimated from the amplification of reference gene primers within the assay. To quantify the absolute abundance of each unique TCRbeta CDR3 rearrangement, sequence reads were collapsed and filtered. For each sample, productive Simpson clonality was calculated as the square root of Simpson's diversity index over productive rearrangements. The clones in this table, taken by TCRdb from immuneACCESS, are in-frame only. Not every clone is retained; where verified, under half of the shortfall comes from an unresolved V gene, and the cause of the rest is unknown. D and trimming were read from the DNA, whereas the V and J calls and clone size are those reported in that table. Within this sample are 150,000 to 250,000 clones, with approximately 80% of them counted one time only. Approximately 6.9% of the sample is taken by the ten largest.

Whole blood was collected in K2EDTA tubes by collaborating institutions according to the institutions' own protocols. Collaborator samples were shipped for TCRbeta analysis as frozen whole blood, isolated PBMCs, or DNA extracted from either sample type. The chain is assembled from TRBV4-3 and TRBJ2-1; TRBD2 is a possible D gene, resting on 6 matching bases. Source material: peripheral blood. The sequence derives from a human donor with acute or convalescent COVID-19. The donor label of this sample is uncertain. CDR3 reads: CASSQDLTSGQSEQFF. The nucleotides read TGCGCCAGCAGCCAAGATCTGACTAGTGGGCAATCTGAGCAGTTCTTC.